This TCR beta chain came from a study of OX40 agonist ivuxolimab in advanced cancers. Study-wide findings and caveats: Partial responders treated at 0.1-3.0 mg/kg exhibited clonal expansion among the lowest measured.

As to this clone: Its antigen is unidentified.

Patients were ineligible given autoimmune disease history or systemic immunosuppression. Produced via immunoSEQ multiplex PCR; TCRdb's table is partial and in-frame only. The table includes roughly 86,000 clones, 86% detected once. CDR3 size: 15 residues. V dropped 0 bases and J dropped 5 bases, with 14 bases sitting between them. CDR1 is SGHNT, CDR2 YYREEE, per germline (reference sequence). The receptor's source is an adult with an advanced solid tumor such as melanoma, head and neck, liver or kidney cancer. The starting material was CD4+ or CD8+ T cells sorted from blood, obtained in a trial of the OX40 agonist ivuxolimab. The chain links TRBV5-4 to TRBJ1-2; D is uncertain. CDR3 in amino acids: CASSLGGEDEYGYTF. As DNA, the CDR3 is TGTGCCAGCAGCTTGGGTGGGGAGGATGAGTATGGCTACACCTTC. The whole variable domain, remainder taken from reference TRBV5-4 and TRBJ1-2, is ETGVTQSPTHLIKTRGQQVTLRCSSQSGHNTVSWYQQALGQGPQFIFQYYREEENGRGNFPPRFSGLQFPNYSSELNVNALELDDSALYLCASSLGGEDEYGYTFGSGTRLTVV.